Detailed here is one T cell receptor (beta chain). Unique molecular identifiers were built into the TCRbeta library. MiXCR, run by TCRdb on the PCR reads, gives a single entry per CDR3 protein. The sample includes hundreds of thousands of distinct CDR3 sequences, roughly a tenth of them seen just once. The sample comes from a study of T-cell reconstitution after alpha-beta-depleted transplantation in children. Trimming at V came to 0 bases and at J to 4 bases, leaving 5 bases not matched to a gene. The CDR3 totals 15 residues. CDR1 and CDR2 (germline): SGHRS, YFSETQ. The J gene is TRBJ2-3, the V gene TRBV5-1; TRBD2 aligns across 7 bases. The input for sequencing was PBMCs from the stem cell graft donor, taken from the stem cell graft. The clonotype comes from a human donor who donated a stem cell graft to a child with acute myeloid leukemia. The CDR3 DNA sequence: TGCGCCAGCAGCTTGGAGCGGGGCAAGGCAGATACGCAGTATTTT. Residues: CASSLERGKADTQYF.